Below, 30 T cell receptor beta chains from the same sample are listed, as sequenced in a study of T cells in Graves' hyperthyroidism and ophthalmopathy. The TCR beta CDR3 regions underwent amplification using RNA transcripts as the source. First-round RT-PCR with HTBI primers amplified the TCR CDR3 region. TCRdb re-called the multiplex PCR reads with MiXCR, one entry per CDR3 protein. The top ten hold less than 35% of the sample, which has about 400,000 distinct CDR3 sequences, under 15% seen once. The sample taken for sequencing was blood. The receptor source for this set is a woman aged 30 to 39 with Graves' hyperthyroidism.

Ten or more counts support this clonotype. V is TRBV28 and J is TRBJ2-1, with TRBD2 identical over 10 bases. The germline V gene has CDR1 MDHEN and CDR2 SYDVKM. Losses at the gene ends were 2 bases for V and 6 bases for J; bases not matched to a gene: 4. The CDR3 length is 15 residues. The CDR3 region has the DNA TGTGCCAGCAGTTTAGTCCCTAGCGGGAGCAATGAGCAGTTCTTC. Its translation: CASSLVPSGSNEQFF.

This clonotype has a count of ten or more. The V gene is TRBV7-9, the J gene TRBJ2-7; D ambiguous. Germline V lookup: CDR1 SEHNR, CDR2 FQNEAQ (reference sequence). V was clipped by 2 bases and J by 3 bases, with 5 bases between them. This CDR3 contains 12 residues. This CDR3 reads CASSLLIYEQYF. CDR3 DNA: TGTGCCAGCAGCTTATTGATCTACGAGCAGTACTTC.

The sample holds many counts of this clonotype. The gene calls are TRBV28 and TRBJ2-1; 10 bases map to TRBD2. The CDR3 sequence is 14 residues long. Germline loops: CDR1 MDHEN, CDR2 SYDVKM. V shed 8 bases and J 4 bases; nucleotides not matched to a gene: 5. Here the CDR3 DNA reads TGTGCCAGCGTAGCGGGGGGCGCTTACAATGAGCAGTTCTTC. Its translation: CASVAGGAYNEQFF.

The chain employs TRBV6-2 or TRBV6-3 and TRBJ2-7; D gene uncertain. Germline CDR1 reads MNHEY; CDR2 reads SVGEGT. CDR3 length equals 17 residues. Trimming took off 2 bases at V and 4 bases at J, with 21 bases between the two ends. The CDR3: CASSYSPLSSTPYEQYF. CDR3 DNA: TGTGCCAGCAGTTACAGCCCGCTTAGTAGTACTCCTTACGAGCAGTACTTC.

A few counts support this clonotype. The genes are TRBV2 and TRBJ2-1; TRBD2 matches 15 bases. The V gene end was trimmed by 9 bases and the J gene end by 10 bases; junction bases not matched to a gene: 4. The CDR3 has 13 amino acids. CDR1 SNHLY and CDR2 FYNNEI come from the germline V gene. The CDR3 DNA sequence: TGTGCCAGTGGGACTAGCGGGAGGCCCGAGCAGTTCTTC. Amino acids: CASGTSGRPEQFF.

This clonotype was counted a few times. This sequence joins TRBV5-1 and TRBJ1-2, with D unresolved. V lost 2 bases and J lost 6, with 11 bases in between. In germline, CDR1 is SGHRS, CDR2 YFSETQ. This CDR3 is built from 13 residues. The CDR3 region is CASSFRTGDGYTF. The CDR3 nucleotides read TGCGCCAGCAGCTTTCGGACGGGCGATGGCTACACCTTC.

This clonotype was observed at least ten times. This sequence joins TRBV20-1 and TRBJ2-5; no reliable D call. The CDR3 is 15 residues long. Trimming removed 3 bases at V and 1 base at J, with 15 bases between. Germline CDR1 and CDR2: DFQATT and SNEGSKA (reference sequence). For the CDR3, the DNA is TGCAGTGCTAGGGGCGGACGGATTTTCCAAGAGACCCAGTACTTC. Translation gives CSARGGRIFQETQYF.

This clonotype was recorded many times. The chain uses TRBV5-6 and TRBJ2-7; D is unclear. The V gene's germline CDR1 is SGHDT and CDR2 YYEEEE. V shed 0 bases and J shed 7 bases, with 14 bases lying between them. The CDR3 consists of 14 residues. DNA of the CDR3: TGTGCCAGCAGCTTGGTGGGAACCTCCAGGGAGCAGTACTTC. It translates to CASSLVGTSREQYF.

This clonotype was seen repeatedly, ten times or more. The rearrangement links TRBV12-3 or TRBV12-4 to TRBJ1-4; 8 bases agree with TRBD1. The CDR3 length is 14 residues. The junction had 6 bases not matched to a gene; V was cut back by 1 base and J by 11 bases. The CDR3 sequence: CASSLELDRAKLFF. The CDR3 bases are TGTGCCAGCAGTTTAGAGCTGGACAGGGCGAAACTGTTTTTT.

In its sample, this clonotype was seen a few times. The chain uses TRBV6-2 or TRBV6-3 and TRBJ2-2; 9 nucleotides line up with TRBD2. The CDR3 runs 18 residues. CDR1 MNHEY and CDR2 SVGEGT come from the germline V gene. Losses at the gene ends were 0 bases for V and 0 bases for J; bases not matched to a gene: 5. CDR3 protein: CASSYSRTSVTNTGELFF. In nucleotides, the CDR3 is TGTGCCAGCAGTTACTCGAGGACTAGCGTTACGAACACCGGGGAGCTGTTTTTT.

This clonotype was counted many times. The chain recombines TRBV6-1 with TRBJ1-1; 8 positions match TRBD1. Trimming cost V 6 bases and J 1 base; bases outside gene matches: 7. Germline CDR1 reads MNHNS; CDR2 reads SASEGT. CDR3 length: 15 residues. The CDR3 spells CASRRQGKTNTEAFF. The DNA of the CDR3 is TGTGCCAGCAGAAGACAGGGGAAAACGAACACTGAAGCTTTCTTT.

The rearrangement links TRBV3-1 to TRBJ2-1, with 9 bases fitting TRBD1. Looked up from germline, CDR1 is LGHDT and CDR2 is YNNKEL (reference sequence). This CDR3 has 15 amino acids. V lost 0 bases to trimming and J lost 5 bases; unmatched junction nucleotides: 2. CDR3 sequence reads: CASSQDDRGDNEQFF. CDR3 DNA sequence: TGTGCCAGCAGCCAAGACGACAGGGGGGACAATGAGCAGTTCTTC.

This clonotype came up many times. The rearrangement joins TRBV7-2 to TRBJ2-7; D remains ambiguous. This CDR3 is built from 16 residues. Germline-derived CDR1 and CDR2 are SGHTA and FQGNSA. With 2 bases removed from V and 5 bases from J, the gap between germline ends came to 19 bases. As DNA, the CDR3 is TGTGCCAGCAGCTTATCTGTTGACCCCGCATGGAACGAGCAGTACTTC. As protein: CASSLSVDPAWNEQYF.

This clonotype was picked up many times. The chain links TRBV6-1 to TRBJ1-5; the match to TRBD1 covers 12 bases. The germline V gene has CDR1 MNHNS and CDR2 SASEGT. Trimming cost V 2 bases and J 1 base; bases outside gene matches: 6. CDR3 length equals 18 residues. This chain's CDR3 is CASSEKGQGAMSNQPQHF. Here the CDR3 DNA reads TGTGCCAGCAGTGAAAAGGGACAGGGGGCGATGAGCAATCAGCCCCAGCATTTT.

The V and J genes are TRBV6-5 and TRBJ1-6; possibly TRBD1 for D (5 bases). The V gene's germline CDR1 is MNHEY and CDR2 SVGAGI. The CDR3 loop spans 14 amino acids. The ends were cut back, 4 bases at V and 10 bases at J, with 14 bases in the middle. The CDR3 nucleotides are TGTGCCAGCAGTTCCCAAGAAGGGGTCTCACCCCTCCACTTT. Protein: CASSSQEGVSPLHF.

This clonotype was seen a few times. The rearrangement uses TRBV7-9 and TRBJ2-1; TRBD2 agrees at 14 bases. CDR3 size: 18 residues. Trimming took 5 bases from V and 4 from J; bases not matched to a gene: 10. Germline loops: CDR1 SEHNR, CDR2 FQNEAQ (reference sequence). The CDR3 protein is CASSTGLAGAHSYNEQFF. For the CDR3, the DNA is TGTGCCAGCAGCACGGGACTAGCGGGGGCCCATTCATACAATGAGCAGTTCTTC.

The sample holds many counts of this clonotype. The chain links TRBV28 to TRBJ1-4, with unresolved D. Trimming took off 8 bases at V and 8 bases at J, with 9 bases between the two ends. The CDR3 is 11 amino acids. CDR1 and CDR2 from the germline V gene are MDHEN and SYDVKM. In DNA, the CDR3 is TGTGCCAGCGAATCAAGGGAAAAACTGTTTTTT. Translation gives CASESREKLFF. Variable domain in full (rest from reference TRBV28 and TRBJ1-4): DVKVTQSSRYLVKRTGEKVFLECVQDMDHENMFWYRQDPGLGLRLIYFSYDVKMKEKGDIPEGYSVSREKKERFSLILESASTNQTSMYLCASESREKLFFGSGTQLSVL.

Many counts were recorded for this clonotype. The chain joins TRBV6-1 to TRBJ1-1, with 7 nucleotides matching TRBD1. J gave up 1 base and V 10 bases, and 9 bases lay outside the gene matches. CDR1 MNHNS and CDR2 SASEGT come from the germline V gene. CDR3 length: 14 residues. The CDR3 is CATWGQLPNTEAFF. The CDR3 region has the DNA TGTGCCACCTGGGGACAGTTACCGAACACTGAAGCTTTCTTT.

J is TRBJ2-3 and V is TRBV9; D is unresolved. Trimming removed 3 bases from V and 2 bases from J, with 10 bases in between. Germline CDR1 and CDR2: SGDLS and YYNGEE. The length of the CDR3 is 14 residues. This CDR3 reads CASSANQLTDTQYF. The CDR3 nucleotides read TGTGCCAGCAGCGCTAACCAACTCACAGATACGCAGTATTTT.

The sample holds many counts of this clonotype. This chain links TRBV7-2 with TRBJ1-1, with D perhaps TRBD1 (5 bases). CDR3 length: 15 residues. Trimming stripped 4 bases from V and 4 bases from J, with 16 bases between. Germline loops: CDR1 SGHTA, CDR2 FQGNSA. This chain's CDR3 is CASSSLVGGITEAFF. The CDR3 region has the DNA TGTGCCAGCAGCTCTCTGGTTGGGGGTATCACTGAAGCTTTCTTT.

The chain joins TRBV7-9 to TRBJ2-7; weak D call: TRBD1 (5 bases). Germline V CDR1 and CDR2: SEHNR, FQNEAQ (reference sequence). The V end lost 3 bases, the J end lost 0 bases, and 18 bases lay between the germline ends. This CDR3 is 17 amino acids long. CDR3 nucleotides: TGTGCCAGCAGCTTGCCCAGGGTTCCCCCCCTCTCCTACGAGCAGTACTTC. It specifies CASSLPRVPPLSYEQYF.

This chain joins TRBV20-1 and TRBJ1-2; D is undetermined. Germline V gives CDR1 DFQATT, CDR2 SNEGSKA (reference sequence). The CDR3 spans 13 residues. V lost 0 bases and J lost 0, with 5 bases in between. This CDR3 reads CSARESPNYGYTF. The CDR3 DNA reads TGCAGTGCTAGAGAGAGCCCTAACTATGGCTACACCTTC.

This clonotype was counted ten times or more. V usage is TRBV2 and J usage is TRBJ2-6; TRBD2 is a possible D gene (6 bases). Germline CDR1 is SNHLY and CDR2 is FYNNEI. This CDR3 is built from 14 residues. V lost 8 bases, J lost 3 bases, and 11 bases lay in between. DNA for the CDR3: TGTGCCAGCTGCCCCGGGAGTGGGGCCAACGTCCTGACTTTC. Translation gives CASCPGSGANVLTF.

This clonotype was seen more than once but under ten times. CDR3 in amino acids: CASSQWRTAGNYEQYF. CDR3 DNA sequence: TGTGCCAGCAGCCAATGGAGGACCGCAGGGAACTACGAGCAGTACTTC. The chain is built from TRBV3-1 and TRBJ2-7; tentatively, D is TRBD1 or TRBD2 (5 bases each). V was clipped by 2 bases and J by 3 bases, with 17 bases between them. The CDR3 has 16 amino acids. Germline V CDR1 and CDR2: LGHDT, YNNKEL (reference sequence).

In this sample, this clonotype turned up a few times. The rearrangement uses TRBV20-1 and TRBJ2-1; TRBD2 matches 9 bases. The trim removed 3 bases at V and 0 bases at J, leaving 12 bases unmatched. CDR1 is DFQATT, CDR2 SNEGSKA, per germline (reference sequence). The CDR3 totals 18 residues. The CDR3 loop is CSASVSGGGRVSYNEQFF. The CDR3 nucleotides are TGCAGTGCTAGTGTTAGCGGGGGAGGTCGGGTCTCCTACAATGAGCAGTTCTTC.

This clonotype appeared a few times. The chain couples TRBV28 to TRBJ1-5, with 7 bases lining up with TRBD1. Trimming cost V 6 bases and J 4 bases; bases outside gene matches: 9. This CDR3 is built from 15 residues. Germline values: CDR1 MDHEN, CDR2 SYDVKM. The DNA for the CDR3 is TGTGCCAGCAGCCTCGCGGGACAGCTAAATCAGCCCCAGCATTTT. Protein: CASSLAGQLNQPQHF.

The CDR3 DNA reads TGTGCCAGCAGCTCACAGGGTGGGGATGAGCAGTTCTTC. Amino acids: CASSSQGGDEQFF. The chain couples TRBV13 to TRBJ2-1, with D possibly TRBD1 on 6 matching bases. CDR1 and CDR2 from the germline V gene are PRHDT and FYEKMQ (reference sequence). Trimming removed 4 bases from V and 8 bases from J, with 12 bases in between. The CDR3 extends over 13 amino acids.

The chain carries TRBV3-1 and TRBJ2-7; tentatively, D is TRBD1 (6 bases). The CDR3 has 18 residues. CDR1 and CDR2 from the germline V gene are LGHDT and YNNKEL (reference sequence). Between the trimmed V and J ends, which lost 0 bases and 0 bases, there was a span of 18 bases. The CDR3 reads CASSQDLTGWSSSYEQYF. The CDR3 nucleotides are TGTGCCAGCAGCCAAGATCTGACAGGTTGGTCAAGCTCCTACGAGCAGTACTTC.

The gene calls are TRBV20-1 and TRBJ2-5; 9 nucleotides line up with TRBD2. V dropped 6 bases and J dropped 2; count of bases not matched to a gene: 10. The CDR3 consists of 15 residues. Germline V CDR1 and CDR2: DFQATT, SNEGSKA (reference sequence). CDR3 amino acids: CSACKPTSGQETQYF. DNA of the CDR3: TGCAGTGCCTGTAAGCCGACTAGCGGTCAAGAGACCCAGTACTTC.

At least ten counts were recorded for this clonotype. The chain recombines TRBV2 with TRBJ2-1, with TRBD2 matching over 15 bases. This CDR3 region has 21 residues. The ends lost 8 bases at V and 4 bases at J; junction bases unmatched: 21. CDR1 SNHLY and CDR2 FYNNEI come from the germline V gene. For the CDR3, the DNA is TGTGCCAGCCGGGACAGAAAAGGACTAGCGGGAGGGTTGGGGGTTTACAATGAGCAGTTCTTC. Encoded protein: CASRDRKGLAGGLGVYNEQFF.